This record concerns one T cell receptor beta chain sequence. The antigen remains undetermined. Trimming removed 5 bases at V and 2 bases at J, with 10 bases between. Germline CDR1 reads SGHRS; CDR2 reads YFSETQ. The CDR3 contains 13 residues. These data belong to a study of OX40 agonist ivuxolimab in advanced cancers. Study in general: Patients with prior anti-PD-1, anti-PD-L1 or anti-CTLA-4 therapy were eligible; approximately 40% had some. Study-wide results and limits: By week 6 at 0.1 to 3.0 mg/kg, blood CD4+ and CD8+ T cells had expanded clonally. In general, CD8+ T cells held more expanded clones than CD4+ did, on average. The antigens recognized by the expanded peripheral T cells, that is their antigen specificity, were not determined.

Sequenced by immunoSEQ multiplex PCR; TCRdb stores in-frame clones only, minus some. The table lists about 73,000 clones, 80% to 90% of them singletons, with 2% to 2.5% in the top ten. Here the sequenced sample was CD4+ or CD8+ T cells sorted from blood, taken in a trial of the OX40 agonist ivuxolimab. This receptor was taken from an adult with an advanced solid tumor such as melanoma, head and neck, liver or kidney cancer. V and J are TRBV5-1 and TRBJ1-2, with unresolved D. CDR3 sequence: CASRYQENYGYTF. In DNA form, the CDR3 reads TGCGCCAGCAGATATCAGGAAAACTATGGCTACACCTTC.